The entry below gives a single T cell receptor beta chain sequence along with its context. One junction end does not reproduce the germline sequence, and a read error may be involved. The sample originates from a study of blood T cells in healthy people across ages. Primers used in a second PCR of roughly 7 to 11 cycles were a sample-barcoded 5' primer and a J-beta primer mix. TCRdb reprocessed the 5' RACE reads with MiXCR, giving one entry per CDR3 protein. Here the sample spans around 1,000,000 distinct CDR3 sequences, around 27% being singletons. CDR1 is MNHEY and CDR2 is SVGAGI in the germline V gene. The CDR3 has 13 residues. The same data also contributed to another study, on T cells of mothers and their children.

The sequenced sample consisted of blood. This receptor was identified in a girl aged 2 to 10 in good health. This chain joins TRBV6-5 and TRBJ2-3; D might be TRBD1 or TRBD2, each matching 5 bases. CDR3 bases: TGTGGCAGCGGAACGAGGGGCAGGGATACGCAGTATTTT. It specifies CGSGTRGRDTQYF.